The sequence of this T cell receptor (beta chain) was determined in a study of blood T cells in healthy people across ages. Alongside a J-beta primer mix, a sample-barcoded 5' primer served in a second PCR lasting 7 to 11 cycles. Every individual sample yielded 2.5 million or more paired-end reads (each containing CDR3). In TCRdb, the 5' RACE reads were re-called with MiXCR into one record per CDR3 protein. The table shows 1.5 million to 2 million distinct CDR3 sequences, with roughly 30% occurring only once. The CDR3 covers 16 residues. V lost 4 bases, J lost 5 bases, and 21 bases lay in between. This clonotype was counted only a few times. RNA extraction gave at least 5 micrograms of total RNA per sample.

The chain is built from TRBV12-3 or TRBV12-4 and TRBJ2-7; D uncertain. The clonotype comes from a woman between 25 and 40 years old in good health. The sequenced sample consisted of blood. The CDR3 sequence is CASSSPLGRIGHEQYF. CDR3 sequence (DNA): TGTGCCAGCAGTTCCCCTCTTGGCAGGATCGGGCACGAGCAGTACTTC.